A selection of T cell receptor beta chains follows, all from one sample in a study of metastatic and nonmetastatic thyroid tumors. Using MiXCR, TCRdb re-called clones from the PCR reads. Of approximately 69,000 clones in the sample, over 12% were seen once. Source material: blood. These receptors were collected from a male donor with papillary thyroid cancer or a benign thyroid nodule (not recorded which). Some clones in this sample may be carry-over from other donors' samples. Both conserved end residues are part of each CDR3. The D gene is left open where the match is weak. Clone sizes are given selectively: once, few, many, or a class where the clone is expanded.

>TRBJ2-7|-|-|TRBV5-1
TGCGCCAGCATCAAGGACCCCGTGACAGTGAACTCCTACGAGCAGTACTTC
CASIKDPVTVNSYEQYF
>TRBJ2-3|many|TRBD2|TRBV7-9
TGTGCCAGCAGCCTCACTAGCGGGAGTTTAGATACGCAGTATTTT
CASSLTSGSLDTQYF
>TRBJ2-1|many|-|TRBV19
TGTGCCAGTAGTAACCCAGGACTCCTCAATGAGCAGTTCTTC
CASSNPGLLNEQFF
>TRBJ1-2|-|TRBD1|TRBV2
TGTTCCAGCAGGGGGAGGGGATACTGCTACACCTTC
CSSRGRGYCYTF
>TRBJ1-2|many|-|TRBV28
TGTGCCAGCATCGGGTCCCTAGGGTATGGCTACACCTTC
CASIGSLGYGYTF
>TRBJ1-2|many|-|TRBV4-1
TGCGCCAGCAGCGTCCGGGACGGCAACTATGGCTACACCTTC
CASSVRDGNYGYTF
>TRBJ1-2|many|-|TRBV12-3/TRBV12-4
TGTGCCAGCAGTCCAGGACAGTACTATGGCTACACCTTC
CASSPGQYYGYTF
>TRBJ1-5|many|-|TRBV7-9
TGTGCCAGCAGCAGAGGGGGGGAAAATCAGCCCCAGCATTTT
CASSRGGENQPQHF
>TRBJ2-3|many|TRBD1|TRBV4-3
TGCGCCAGCAGCCACCTCGACAGGGTAGAAGATACGCAGTATTTT
CASSHLDRVEDTQYF
>TRBJ2-2|many|-|TRBV30
TGTGCCTGGAGTAGCCAGGGATTACCCGGGGAGCTGTTTTTT
CAWSSQGLPGELFF
>TRBJ1-2|-|-|TRBV5-1
TGTGCCAGCAGCTTGTCTGGGGTCGGGTATGGCTACACCTTC
CASSLSGVGYGYTF
>TRBJ1-2|many|-|TRBV15
TGTGCCACCAGCGGGTATAACTATGGCTACACCTTC
CATSGYNYGYTF
>TRBJ2-7|many|-|TRBV6-6
TGTGCCAGCAGTTACTCAGGGGCCCCCTACGAGCAGTACTTC
CASSYSGAPYEQYF
>TRBJ2-7|few|TRBD2|TRBV19
TGTGCCAGTAGTAAGACTAGCGGGAGACACGAGCAGTACTTC
CASSKTSGRHEQYF
>TRBJ2-1|many|-|TRBV19
TGTGCCAGTAGTATGGACAGCCGGACGTTTCTCTTC
CASSMDSRTFLF
>TRBJ1-3|-|-|TRBV15
TGTGCCACCAGCCAGACAGGTCTGGCTGGAAACACCATATATTTT
CATSQTGLAGNTIYF
>TRBJ2-7|-|-|TRBV4-1
TGCGCCAGCAGCCCAGGAAGTTGGTACGAGCAGTACTTC
CASSPGSWYEQYF
>TRBJ2-7|-|TRBD1|TRBV15
TGTGCCACCAGCAGAGACCGGACAGGGAGTTCCGAGCAGTACTTC
CATSRDRTGSSEQYF
>TRBJ1-5|few|TRBD1|TRBV6-5
TGTGCCAGCAGTTCTGCGGGACAGGTTAATCAGCCCCAGCATTTT
CASSSAGQVNQPQHF
>TRBJ1-2|few|-|TRBV12-3/TRBV12-4
TGTGCCAGCAGTCCCCGACAGTTTGACTATGGCTACACCTTC
CASSPRQFDYGYTF
>TRBJ2-5|many|TRBD1|TRBV10-1
TGCGCCAGCAGTGAAGGGGGCTCCGAGACCCAGTACTTC
CASSEGGSETQYF
>TRBJ2-3|many|-|TRBV20-1
TGCAGTGCTAGAGTTCGGTTAGAGCGCACAGATACGCAGTATTTT
CSARVRLERTDTQYF
>TRBJ2-2|many|-|TRBV11-2
TGTGCCAGCAGCTTCGGGACGGCGGGCACCGGGGAGCTGTTTTTT
CASSFGTAGTGELFF
>TRBJ2-7|many|-|TRBV5-4
TGTGCCAGCAGCTTGGCAGGGCTAGCGAGCGAGCAGTACTTC
CASSLAGLASEQYF
>TRBJ2-5|many|-|TRBV5-1
TGCGCCAGCAGCTCGACAGGAGGGGAGACCCAGTACTTC
CASSSTGGETQYF
>TRBJ2-7|many|-|TRBV18
TGTGCCAGCTCCCCAGAACGGCAGGTCCCCTACGAGCAGTACTTC
CASSPERQVPYEQYF